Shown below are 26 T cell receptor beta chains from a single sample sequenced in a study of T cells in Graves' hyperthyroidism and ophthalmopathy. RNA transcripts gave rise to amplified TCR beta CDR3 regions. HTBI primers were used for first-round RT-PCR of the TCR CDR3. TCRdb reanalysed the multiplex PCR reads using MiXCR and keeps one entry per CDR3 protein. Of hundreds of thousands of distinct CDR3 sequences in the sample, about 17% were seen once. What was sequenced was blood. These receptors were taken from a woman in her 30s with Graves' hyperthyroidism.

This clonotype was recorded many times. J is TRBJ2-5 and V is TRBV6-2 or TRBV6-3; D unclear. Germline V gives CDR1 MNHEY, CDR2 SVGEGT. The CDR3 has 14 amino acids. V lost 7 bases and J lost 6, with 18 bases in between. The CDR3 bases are TGTGCCAGCATTCCGGAGTCCAATGGAAAGACCCAGTACTTC. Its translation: CASIPESNGKTQYF.

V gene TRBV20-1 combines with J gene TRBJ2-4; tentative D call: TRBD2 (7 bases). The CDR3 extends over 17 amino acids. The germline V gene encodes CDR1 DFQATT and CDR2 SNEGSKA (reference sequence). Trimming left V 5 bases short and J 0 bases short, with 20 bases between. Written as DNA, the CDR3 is TGCAGTGCTGCACGGAGGGGGGGCCGCGCAGCCAAAAACATTCAGTACTTC. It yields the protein CSAARRGGRAAKNIQYF.

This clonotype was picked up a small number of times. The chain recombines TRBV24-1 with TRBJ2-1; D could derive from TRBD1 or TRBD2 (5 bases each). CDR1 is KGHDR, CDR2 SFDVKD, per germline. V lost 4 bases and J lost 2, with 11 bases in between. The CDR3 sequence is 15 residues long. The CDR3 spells CATSEGWGTYNEQFF. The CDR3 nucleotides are TGTGCCACCAGTGAAGGGTGGGGGACCTACAATGAGCAGTTCTTC.

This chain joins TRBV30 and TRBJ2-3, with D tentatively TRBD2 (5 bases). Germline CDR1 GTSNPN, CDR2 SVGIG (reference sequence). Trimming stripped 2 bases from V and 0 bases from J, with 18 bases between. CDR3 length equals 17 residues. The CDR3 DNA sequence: TGTGCCTGGAGTTTCCGGGGTGCCGTACCTAGCACAGATACGCAGTATTTT. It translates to CAWSFRGAVPSTDTQYF.

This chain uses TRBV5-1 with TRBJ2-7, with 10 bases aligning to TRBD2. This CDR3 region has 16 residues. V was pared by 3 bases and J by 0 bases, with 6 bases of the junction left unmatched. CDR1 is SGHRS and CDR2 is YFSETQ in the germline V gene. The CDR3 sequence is CASSSGLADISYEQYF. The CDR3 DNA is TGCGCCAGCAGCTCAGGACTAGCGGATATCTCCTACGAGCAGTACTTC.

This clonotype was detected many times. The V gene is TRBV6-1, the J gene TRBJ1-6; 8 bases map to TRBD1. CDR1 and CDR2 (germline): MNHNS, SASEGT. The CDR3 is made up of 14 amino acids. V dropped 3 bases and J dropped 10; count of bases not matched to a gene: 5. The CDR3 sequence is CASSDYRGYSPLHF. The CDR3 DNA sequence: TGTGCCAGCAGTGACTACAGGGGGTACTCACCCCTCCACTTT.

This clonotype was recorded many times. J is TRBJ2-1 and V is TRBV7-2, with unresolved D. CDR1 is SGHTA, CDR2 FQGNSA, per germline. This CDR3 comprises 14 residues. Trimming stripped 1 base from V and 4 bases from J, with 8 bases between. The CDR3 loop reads CASSLGISYNEQFF. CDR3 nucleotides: TGTGCCAGCAGCTTAGGGATAAGTTACAATGAGCAGTTCTTC.

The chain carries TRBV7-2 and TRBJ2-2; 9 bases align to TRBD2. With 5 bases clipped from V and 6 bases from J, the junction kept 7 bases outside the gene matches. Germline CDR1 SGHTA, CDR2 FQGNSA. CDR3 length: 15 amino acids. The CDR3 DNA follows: TGTGCCAGCAGCCCTCAGCGGACTAGCGCCGGGGAGCTGTTTTTT. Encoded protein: CASSPQRTSAGELFF.

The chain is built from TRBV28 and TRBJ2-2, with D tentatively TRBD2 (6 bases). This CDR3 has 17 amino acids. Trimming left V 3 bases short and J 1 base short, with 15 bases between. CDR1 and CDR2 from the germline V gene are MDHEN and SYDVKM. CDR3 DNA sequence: TGTGCCAGCAGTTTGGTATCTGCGGGGATGAACACCGGGGAGCTGTTTTTT. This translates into CASSLVSAGMNTGELFF.

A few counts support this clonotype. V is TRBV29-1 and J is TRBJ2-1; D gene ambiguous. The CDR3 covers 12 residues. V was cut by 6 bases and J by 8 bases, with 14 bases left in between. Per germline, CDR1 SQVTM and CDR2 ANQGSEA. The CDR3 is CSVKVGLDEQFF. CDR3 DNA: TGCAGCGTCAAAGTCGGGCTAGATGAGCAGTTCTTC.

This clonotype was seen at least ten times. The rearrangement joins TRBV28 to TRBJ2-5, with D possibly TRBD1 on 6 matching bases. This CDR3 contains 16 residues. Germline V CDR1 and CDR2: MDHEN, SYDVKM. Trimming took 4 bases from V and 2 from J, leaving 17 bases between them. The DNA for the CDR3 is TGTGCCAGCAGTTCCCCCGTAGACAGGTTACAAGAGACCCAGTACTTC. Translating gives CASSSPVDRLQETQYF.

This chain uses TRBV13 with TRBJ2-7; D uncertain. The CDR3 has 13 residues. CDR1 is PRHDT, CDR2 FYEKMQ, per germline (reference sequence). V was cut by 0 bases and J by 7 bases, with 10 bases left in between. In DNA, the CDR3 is TGTGCCAGCAGCTTAGGACAGTTGTGGGAGCAGTACTTC. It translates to CASSLGQLWEQYF.

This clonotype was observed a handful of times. The CDR3 loop reads CASSYSLRPSNYGYTF. CDR3 sequence (DNA): TGTGCCAGCAGTTACTCGTTGAGGCCTTCTAACTATGGCTACACCTTC. This rearrangement joins TRBV6-5 to TRBJ1-2, with D uncertain. The CDR3 is made up of 16 amino acids. Germline assignment: CDR1 MNHEY and CDR2 SVGAGI. V lost 0 bases to trimming and J lost 0 bases, with 11 bases between them.

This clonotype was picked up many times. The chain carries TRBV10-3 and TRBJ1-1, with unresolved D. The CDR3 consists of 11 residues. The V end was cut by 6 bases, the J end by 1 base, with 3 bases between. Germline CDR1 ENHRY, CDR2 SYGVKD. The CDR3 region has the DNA TGTGCCATCAGGCAGAACACTGAAGCTTTCTTT. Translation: CAIRQNTEAFF.

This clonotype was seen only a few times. CDR3 loop: CASSVRGGLYNEQFF. The CDR3 bases are TGTGCCAGCAGCGTCCGCGGGGGCCTATACAATGAGCAGTTCTTC. This chain joins TRBV9 and TRBJ2-1; weak D call: TRBD2 (7 bases). The CDR3 is made up of 15 amino acids. From germline, CDR1 is SGDLS and CDR2 YYNGEE. The V gene lost 2 bases and the J gene lost 4 bases, with 13 bases spanning the gap. Full variable domain (rest looked up from reference TRBV9 and TRBJ2-1): DSGVTQTPKHLITATGQRVTLRCSPRSGDLSVYWYQQSLDQGLQFLIQYYNGEERAKGNILERFSAQQFPDLHSELNLSSLELGDSALYFCASSVRGGLYNEQFFGPGTRLTVL.

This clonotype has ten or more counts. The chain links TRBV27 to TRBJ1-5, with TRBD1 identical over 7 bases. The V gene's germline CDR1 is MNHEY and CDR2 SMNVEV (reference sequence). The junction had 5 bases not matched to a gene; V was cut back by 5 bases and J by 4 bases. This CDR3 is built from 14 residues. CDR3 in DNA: TGTGCCAGCAGTCCCGGGACAGTTAATCAGCCCCAGCATTTT. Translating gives CASSPGTVNQPQHF.

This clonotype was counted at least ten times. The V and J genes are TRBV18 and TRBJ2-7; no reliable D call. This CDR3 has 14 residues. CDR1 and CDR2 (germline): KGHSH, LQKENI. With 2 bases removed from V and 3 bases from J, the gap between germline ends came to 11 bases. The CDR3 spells CASSPSSVNYEQYF. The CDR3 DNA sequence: TGTGCCAGCTCACCATCCTCGGTCAACTACGAGCAGTACTTC. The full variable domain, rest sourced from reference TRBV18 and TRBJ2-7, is NAGVMQNPRHLVRRRGQEARLRCSPMKGHSHVYWYRQLPEEGLKFMVYLQKENIIDESGMPKERFSAEFPKEGPSILRIQQVVRGDSAAYFCASSPSSVNYEQYFGPGTRLTVT.

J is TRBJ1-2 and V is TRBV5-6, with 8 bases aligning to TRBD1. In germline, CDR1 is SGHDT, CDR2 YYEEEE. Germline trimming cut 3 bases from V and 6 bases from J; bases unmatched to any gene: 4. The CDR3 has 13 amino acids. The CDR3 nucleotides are TGTGCCAGCAGCTACGACAGGGGCGATGGCTACACCTTC. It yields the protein CASSYDRGDGYTF. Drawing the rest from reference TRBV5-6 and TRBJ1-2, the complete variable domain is DAGVTQSPTHLIKTRGQQVTLRCSPKSGHDTVSWYQQALGQGPQFIFQYYEEEERQRGNFPDRFSGHQFPNYSSELNVNALLLGDSALYLCASSYDRGDGYTFGSGTRLTVV.

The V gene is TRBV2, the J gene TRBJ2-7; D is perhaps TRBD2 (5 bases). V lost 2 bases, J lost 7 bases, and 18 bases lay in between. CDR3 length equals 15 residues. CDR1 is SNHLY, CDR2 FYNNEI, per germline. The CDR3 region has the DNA TGTGCCAGCAGTGAAATCGTGAGGAGGCTACGTGAGCAGTACTTC. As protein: CASSEIVRRLREQYF.

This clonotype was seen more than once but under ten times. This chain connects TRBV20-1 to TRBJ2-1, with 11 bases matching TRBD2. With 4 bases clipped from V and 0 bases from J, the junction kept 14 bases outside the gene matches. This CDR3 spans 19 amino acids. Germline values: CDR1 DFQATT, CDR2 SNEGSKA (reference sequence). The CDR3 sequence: CSATPSGLAGYLSYNEQFF. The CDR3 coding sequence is TGCAGTGCTACCCCCTCTGGACTAGCGGGTTACCTCTCCTACAATGAGCAGTTCTTC.

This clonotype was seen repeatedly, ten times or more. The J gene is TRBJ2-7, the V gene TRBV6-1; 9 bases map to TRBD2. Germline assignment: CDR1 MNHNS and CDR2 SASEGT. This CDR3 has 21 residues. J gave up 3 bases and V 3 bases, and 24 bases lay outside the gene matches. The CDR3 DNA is TGTGCCAGCAGTGACCCTCCTACTAACCCGGGACTAGCAATAAAGGACTACGAGCAGTACTTC. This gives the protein CASSDPPTNPGLAIKDYEQYF.

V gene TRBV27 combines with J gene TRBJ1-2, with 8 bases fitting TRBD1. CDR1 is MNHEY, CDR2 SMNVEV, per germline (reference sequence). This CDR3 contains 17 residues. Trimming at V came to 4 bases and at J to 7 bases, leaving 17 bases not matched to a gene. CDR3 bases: TGTGCCAGCAGTTCGATAGTTCTTGGACAGGGATCGGGTGGCTACACCTTC. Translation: CASSSIVLGQGSGGYTF.

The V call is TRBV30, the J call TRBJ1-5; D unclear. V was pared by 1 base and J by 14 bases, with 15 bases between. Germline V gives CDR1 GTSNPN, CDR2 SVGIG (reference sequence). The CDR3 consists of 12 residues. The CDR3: CAWSAESLEEHF. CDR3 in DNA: TGTGCCTGGAGTGCCGAAAGCCTTGAGGAGCATTTT.

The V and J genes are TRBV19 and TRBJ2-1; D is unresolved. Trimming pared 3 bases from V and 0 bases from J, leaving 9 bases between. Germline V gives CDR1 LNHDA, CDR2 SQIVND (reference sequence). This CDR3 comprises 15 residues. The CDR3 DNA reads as TGTGCCAGTAGTATCGGGCAGACCTCCTACAATGAGCAGTTCTTC. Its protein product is CASSIGQTSYNEQFF.

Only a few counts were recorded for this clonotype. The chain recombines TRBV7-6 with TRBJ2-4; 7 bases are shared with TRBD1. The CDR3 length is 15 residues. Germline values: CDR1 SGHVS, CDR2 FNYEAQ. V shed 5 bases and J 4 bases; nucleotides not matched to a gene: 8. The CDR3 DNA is TGTGCCAGCAGCGACCCTAGGACAGGAAAAAACATTCAGTACTTC. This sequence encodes CASSDPRTGKNIQYF.

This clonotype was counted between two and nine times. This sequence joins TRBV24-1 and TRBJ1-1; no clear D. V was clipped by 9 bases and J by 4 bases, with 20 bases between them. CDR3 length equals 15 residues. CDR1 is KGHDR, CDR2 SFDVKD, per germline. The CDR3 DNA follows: TGTGCCACCCCACTATCAAACCGTCAAGCCACTGAAGCTTTCTTT. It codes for CATPLSNRQATEAFF.